This T cell receptor beta chain is from a study of T cells in Graves' hyperthyroidism and ophthalmopathy. General study points: Ophthalmopathy prediction by the model preceded onset by a median about 6 months. Using 13 V-J features, a model discriminated ophthalmopathy from stable hyperthyroidism.

On this clonotype: The antigen is unknown.

V trimming: 1 base; J trimming: 1 base; junction bases outside the gene matches: 9. The length of the CDR3 is 18 residues. Germline loops: CDR1 SGHTA, CDR2 FQGNSA. TCR beta CDR3 sequences were amplified from RNA transcripts. The TCR CDR3 was amplified in a first-round RT-PCR using the HTBI primer set. TCRdb processed the multiplex PCR reads anew with MiXCR; each CDR3 protein has one entry. Of around 800,000 distinct CDR3 sequences in the sample, around 39% were seen once. This receptor was taken from a man between 18 and 29 years old with Graves' hyperthyroidism. Source material: blood. The genes are TRBV7-2 and TRBJ2-7; TRBD2 agrees at 11 bases. The CDR3 region has the DNA TGTGCCAGCAGCTTAGAAGGCGCCGGGACTAGCGGTTCCTACGAGCAGTACTTC. Translating gives CASSLEGAGTSGSYEQYF.